Listed below are T cell receptor beta chains from one sample, sequenced in a study of blood T cell repertoires in COVID-19. Sequencing was performed with immunoSEQ multiplex PCR; in TCRdb, only in-frame clones are kept and a portion is missing. The sample yields roughly 100,000 clones, less than 95% seen once. The sample was peripheral blood. The receptors were gathered from a man aged 18 to 29 with COVID-19, enrolled during active disease. Both conserved end residues are part of each CDR3. A D gene is named only where the DNA matches it firmly. Expanded clones are given a class, and other clones once, few, many or no size at all.

.	.	TRBV12-5	TRBJ2-2	CASGSGRTGELFF	TGTGCTAGTGGTTCGGGGAGGACCGGGGAGCTGTTTTTT
few	.	TRBV28	TRBJ1-1	CASSPVGGMNTEAFF	TGTGCCAGCAGCCCGGTCGGGGGTATGAACACTGAAGCTTTCTTT
.	.	TRBV27	TRBJ1-1	CASTPGPLNTEAFF	TGTGCCAGCACCCCAGGCCCGTTAAACACTGAAGCTTTCTTT
.	TRBD1	TRBV4-1	TRBJ1-5	CASSQVEGARTQPQHF	TGCGCCAGCAGCCAAGTCGAGGGGGCGCGAACTCAGCCCCAGCATTTT
.	.	TRBV27	TRBJ2-1	CASSLNLLPAVTEQFF	TGTGCCAGCAGTTTAAATCTTCTCCCGGCGGTCACTGAGCAGTTCTTC
.	TRBD2	TRBV10-1	TRBJ2-1	CASSESVSGGYNEQFF	TGCGCCAGCAGTGAGTCGGTTAGCGGGGGTTACAATGAGCAGTTCTTC
.	.	TRBV28	TRBJ1-3	CASRYPGGTIYF	TGTGCCAGCAGATACCCGGGGGGCACCATATATTTT
.	.	TRBV30	TRBJ1-4	CAWAPGWSAYNEKLLF	TGTGCCTGGGCCCCAGGGTGGAGCGCCTATAATGAAAAACTGCTTTTT
.	.	TRBV28	TRBJ2-1	CASSTYYEQFF	TGTGCCAGCAGTACCTACTATGAGCAGTTCTTC
.	.	TRBV5-4	TRBJ1-6	CASSLRGGNNSPLHF	TGTGCCAGCAGCTTACGGGGAGGGAATAATTCACCCCTCCACTTT
.	TRBD2	TRBV9	TRBJ2-1	CASSPRTSGSTNEQFF	TGTGCCAGCAGCCCACGGACTAGCGGGAGCACGAATGAGCAGTTCTTC
.	.	TRBV27	TRBJ1-1	CASIPQGISTEAFF	TGTGCCAGCATCCCACAGGGTATCAGCACTGAAGCTTTCTTT
.	.	TRBV7-9	TRBJ1-2	CASSLTRDNYGYTF	TGTGCCAGCAGCTTGACTCGAGATAACTATGGCTACACCTTC
.	TRBD2	TRBV5-6	TRBJ2-2	CASREGGPGTGELFF	TGTGCCAGCAGGGAGGGAGGGCCGGGCACCGGGGAGCTGTTTTTT
.	TRBD1	TRBV24-1	TRBJ2-1	CATSDEKGADEQFF	TGTGCCACCAGTGATGAGAAGGGGGCGGATGAGCAGTTCTTC
.	TRBD1	TRBV5-5	TRBJ2-5	CASIQTPDRAIQETQYF	TGTGCCAGCATCCAGACCCCAGACAGGGCTATCCAAGAGACCCAGTACTTC
.	TRBD2	TRBV6-5	TRBJ2-2	CATYPSGGNTGELFF	TGTGCCACCTACCCTTCGGGGGGGAACACCGGGGAGCTGTTTTTT
.	TRBD1	TRBV20-1	TRBJ2-7	CSASRDSKSYEQYF	TGCAGTGCTAGTAGGGACAGTAAATCCTACGAGCAGTACTTC
.	.	TRBV5-4	TRBJ2-1	CASSSYRYNEQFF	TGTGCCAGCAGCAGCTACAGGTACAATGAGCAGTTCTTC
once	.	TRBV6-2/TRBV6-3	TRBJ2-7	CASSYSGASYEQYF	TGTGCCAGCAGTTACTCGGGGGCCTCCTACGAGCAGTACTTC
.	TRBD1	TRBV27	TRBJ2-1	CASTGGLNEQFF	TGTGCCAGCACAGGGGGCTTGAATGAGCAGTTCTTC
.	.	TRBV7-8	TRBJ2-1	CASSSRDSKDNEQFF	TGTGCCAGCAGCTCGCGGGACAGTAAGGACAATGAGCAGTTCTTC
.	.	TRBV4-3	TRBJ1-3	CASSPTGSGNTIYF	TGCGCCAGCAGCCCCACCGGGAGTGGAAACACCATATATTTT
.	.	TRBV28	TRBJ2-7	CASSSHRGAKVYEQYF	TGTGCCAGCAGTTCCCATCGGGGGGCTAAAGTCTACGAGCAGTACTTC
.	.	TRBV19	TRBJ1-5	CASSKTDQPQHF	TGTGCCAGTAGTAAGACAGATCAGCCCCAGCATTTT
.	.	TRBV10-1	TRBJ1-2	CASTWGVGDGYTF	TGCGCCAGCACCTGGGGGGTAGGGGATGGCTACACCTTC
.	.	TRBV6-1	TRBJ2-1	CASSEFISAVYNEQFF	TGTGCCAGCAGTGAATTTATCAGCGCAGTCTACAATGAGCAGTTCTTC
.	.	TRBV6-1	TRBJ1-4	CASIPSVANEKLFF	TGTGCCAGCATCCCGTCGGTAGCCAATGAAAAACTGTTTTTT
.	TRBD1	TRBV6-1	TRBJ2-7	CASSAQTYGTGYEQYF	TGTGCCAGCAGTGCCCAAACCTACGGGACAGGGTACGAGCAGTACTTC
.	.	TRBV3-1/TRBV3-2	TRBJ1-2	CASSQGFGALSNYGYTF	TGTGCCAGCAGCCAAGGGTTCGGAGCACTATCTAACTATGGCTACACCTTC
.	.	TRBV7-9	TRBJ2-2	CASSFRGENTGELFF	TGTGCCAGCAGCTTCAGGGGCGAGAACACCGGGGAGCTGTTTTTT
few	.	TRBV7-9	TRBJ1-2	CASSATTVAPGGYTF	TGTGCCAGCAGCGCAACGACAGTCGCCCCTGGTGGCTACACCTTC
.	.	TRBV28	TRBJ2-7	CARGDGGAGLSSYEQYF	TGTGCCAGGGGGGACGGGGGAGCGGGTTTGAGCTCCTACGAGCAGTACTTC
.	.	TRBV6-6	TRBJ2-3	CASSRELGPTDTQYF	TGTGCCAGCAGCAGAGAACTAGGTCCCACAGATACGCAGTATTTT
.	TRBD2	TRBV15	TRBJ2-7	CATSSWGTSPGEQYF	TGTGCCACCAGCAGTTGGGGGACTAGCCCAGGCGAGCAGTACTTC
.	TRBD2	TRBV19	TRBJ2-1	CASSPLAGPLYNEQFF	TGTGCCAGTAGTCCCCTAGCGGGACCCCTATACAATGAGCAGTTCTTC
.	TRBD1	TRBV29-1	TRBJ2-7	CSVSHGQGRPYEQYF	TGCAGCGTTTCCCACGGACAGGGACGACCCTACGAGCAGTACTTC
.	.	TRBV7-9	TRBJ1-5	CASSTLDGGPQHF	TGTGCCAGCAGCACTCTAGACGGCGGACCCCAGCATTTT
once	TRBD2	TRBV2	TRBJ2-1	CARSDSLAGFF	TGTGCCCGCAGTGATTCGCTAGCGGGGTTCTTC